The clone carrying this T cell receptor beta chain turned up a few times. No antigen is known for it. The data belong to a study of PD-1 blockade in classical Hodgkin lymphoma. Profiled with immunoSEQ multiplex PCR; TCRdb holds only in-frame clones, not every one. The sample has 60,000 to 75,000 clones; about 92% are singletons. Findings of the study overall: Lower baseline TCR diversity was reported for newly diagnosed patients than for healthy donors.

After autologous stem cell transplantation all patients relapsed, and prior brentuximab vedotin exposure differed between cohorts. Complete response, partial response or progressive disease was recorded as best response. Material: peripheral blood mononuclear cells (PBMCs), obtained at baseline. The TCR sequence derives from a human donor with classical Hodgkin lymphoma.

The CDR3 is CASSEAEDQPQHF. The CDR3 nucleotides read TGTGCCAGCAGTGAAGCAGAGGATCAGCCCCAGCATTTT. The chain recombines TRBV6-5 with TRBJ1-5; D remains ambiguous. Deletions cut 5 bases from V and 5 bases from J, with 10 bases between. CDR3 length equals 13 residues. Germline loops: CDR1 MNHEY, CDR2 SVGAGI.